What follows describes a single T cell receptor beta chain. The trim removed 5 bases at V and 5 bases at J, leaving 0 bases unmatched. Germline assignment: CDR1 ENHRY and CDR2 SYGVKD. This CDR3 contains 12 residues. The entry originates in a study of blood T cell repertoires in COVID-19. Profiled with immunoSEQ multiplex PCR; TCRdb holds only in-frame clones, not every one. The data show 250,000 or so clones, 65% to 90% seen once. The origin of this receptor is a man between 35 and 55 years old who had recovered from COVID-19. Sequences were obtained from PBMCs or T cells enriched from blood (not recorded which). The J gene is TRBJ2-5, the V gene TRBV10-3; 9 positions agree with TRBD2. In nucleotides, the CDR3 is TGTGCCATCAGTAGCGGGGGGGAGACCCAGTACTTC. This codes for CAISSGGETQYF.